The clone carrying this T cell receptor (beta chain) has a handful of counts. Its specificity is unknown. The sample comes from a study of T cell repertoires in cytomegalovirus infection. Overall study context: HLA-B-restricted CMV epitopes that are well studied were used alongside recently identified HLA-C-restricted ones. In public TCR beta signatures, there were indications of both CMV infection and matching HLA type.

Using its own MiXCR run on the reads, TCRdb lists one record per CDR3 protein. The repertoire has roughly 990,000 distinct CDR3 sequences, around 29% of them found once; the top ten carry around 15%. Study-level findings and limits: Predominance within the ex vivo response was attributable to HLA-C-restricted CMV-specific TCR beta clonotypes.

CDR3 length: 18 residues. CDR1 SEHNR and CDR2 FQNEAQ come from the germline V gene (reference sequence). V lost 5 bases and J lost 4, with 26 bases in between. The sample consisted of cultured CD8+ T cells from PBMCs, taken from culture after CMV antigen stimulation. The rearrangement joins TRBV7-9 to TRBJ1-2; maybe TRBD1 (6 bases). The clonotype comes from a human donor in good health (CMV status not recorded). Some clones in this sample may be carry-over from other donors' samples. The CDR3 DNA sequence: TGTGCCAGCAGCCCGCCGGGGGGGGGCTACGCGAGGACCTATGGCTACACCTTC. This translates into CASSPPGGGYARTYGYTF.